Sequencing of this T cell receptor (beta chain) was carried out in a study of regulatory dendritic cells for organ transplantation. Allogeneic regulatory or mature dendritic cells were co-cultured for roughly five days with CFSE-labeled sorted T cells at 1:10. V lost 2 bases to trimming and J lost 0 bases, with 9 bases between them. CDR1 is SGHDT and CDR2 is YYEEEE in the germline V gene. This CDR3 comprises 15 residues. With regard to this clone: The antigen is undetermined.

TCRdb's copy holds only in-frame clones and misses some; the assay was immunoSEQ multiplex PCR. Of 7,700 or so clones listed, about 67% are singletons. The V gene is TRBV5-6, the J gene TRBJ1-5; D remains unclear. The clonotype comes from a human donor in good health. The sequencing input was memory CD4+ T cells from blood cultured with dendritic cells. Subset: CD45RO+ memory T cells. The CDR3 sequence: CASSFGAISNQPQHF. The CDR3 DNA is TGTGCCAGCAGCTTCGGAGCCATTAGCAATCAGCCCCAGCATTTT.